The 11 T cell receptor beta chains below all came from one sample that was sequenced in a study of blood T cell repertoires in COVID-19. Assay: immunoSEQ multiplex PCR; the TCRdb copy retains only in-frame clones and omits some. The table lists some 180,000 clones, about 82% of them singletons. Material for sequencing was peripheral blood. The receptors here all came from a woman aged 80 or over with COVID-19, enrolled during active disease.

CDR3 DNA sequence: TGTGCCAGCAGCTTGGGGTCTACGGACAGGGTGGGTTCACCCCTCCACTTT. Its protein product is CASSLGSTDRVGSPLHF. The chain recombines TRBV5-4 with TRBJ1-6; TRBD1 agrees at 8 bases. J was trimmed by 9 bases and V by 0 bases; bases with no gene match: 11. The CDR3 contains 17 residues. CDR1 and CDR2 from the germline V gene are SGHNT and YYREEE (reference sequence).

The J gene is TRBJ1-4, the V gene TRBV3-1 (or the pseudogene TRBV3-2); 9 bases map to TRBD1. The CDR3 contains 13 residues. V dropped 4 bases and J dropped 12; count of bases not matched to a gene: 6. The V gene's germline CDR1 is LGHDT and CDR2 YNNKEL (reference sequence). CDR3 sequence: CASSRGGQGELFF. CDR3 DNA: TGTGCCAGCAGCCGAGGGGGACAGGGTGAACTGTTTTTT.

The CDR3 here is CASKPGNQGAEAFF. CDR3 DNA sequence: TGTGCCAGCAAACCAGGCAATCAGGGGGCTGAAGCTTTCTTT. V and J are TRBV27 and TRBJ1-1; 7 bases agree with TRBD1. The CDR3 is 14 amino acids. Per the germline V gene, CDR1 is MNHEY and CDR2 is SMNVEV (reference sequence). V was pared by 7 bases and J by 6 bases, with 11 bases of the junction left unmatched.

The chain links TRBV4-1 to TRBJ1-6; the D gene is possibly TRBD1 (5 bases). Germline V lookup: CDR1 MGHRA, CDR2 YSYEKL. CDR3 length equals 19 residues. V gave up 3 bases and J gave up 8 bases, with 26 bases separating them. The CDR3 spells CASSHSQGALVNVHSPLHF. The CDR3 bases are TGCGCCAGCAGCCACTCGCAAGGGGCCCTCGTAAACGTACATTCACCCCTCCACTTT.

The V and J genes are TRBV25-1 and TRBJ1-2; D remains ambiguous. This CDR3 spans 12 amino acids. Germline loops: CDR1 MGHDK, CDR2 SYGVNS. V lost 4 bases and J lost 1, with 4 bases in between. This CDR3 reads CASSAVNYGYTF. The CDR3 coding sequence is TGTGCCAGCAGTGCTGTTAACTATGGCTACACCTTC.

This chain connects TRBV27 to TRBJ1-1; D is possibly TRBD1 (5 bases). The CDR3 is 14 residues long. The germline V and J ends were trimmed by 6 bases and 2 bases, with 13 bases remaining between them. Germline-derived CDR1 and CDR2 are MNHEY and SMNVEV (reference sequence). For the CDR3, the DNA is TGTGCCAGCAGCCCCCCCCAGGGTAACACTGAAGCTTTCTTT. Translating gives CASSPPQGNTEAFF.

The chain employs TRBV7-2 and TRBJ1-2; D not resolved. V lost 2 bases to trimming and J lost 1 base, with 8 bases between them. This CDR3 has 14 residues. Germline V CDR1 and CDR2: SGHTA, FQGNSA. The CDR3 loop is CASSLSRDNYGYTF. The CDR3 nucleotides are TGTGCCAGCAGCTTATCCCGGGATAACTATGGCTACACCTTC.

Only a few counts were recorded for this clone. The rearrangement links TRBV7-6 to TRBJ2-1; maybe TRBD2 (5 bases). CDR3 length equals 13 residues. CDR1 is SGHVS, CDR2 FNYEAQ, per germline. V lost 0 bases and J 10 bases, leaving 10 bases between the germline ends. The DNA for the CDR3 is TGTGCCAGCAGCTTAGCCGGGCTAGCCGAGCAGTTCTTC. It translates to CASSLAGLAEQFF.

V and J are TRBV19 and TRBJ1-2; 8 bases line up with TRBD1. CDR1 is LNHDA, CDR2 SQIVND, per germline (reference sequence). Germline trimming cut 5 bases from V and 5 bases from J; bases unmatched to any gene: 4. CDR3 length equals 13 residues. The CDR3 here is CASSGQGLYGYTF. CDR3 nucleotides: TGTGCCAGTAGTGGACAGGGCTTGTATGGCTACACCTTC.

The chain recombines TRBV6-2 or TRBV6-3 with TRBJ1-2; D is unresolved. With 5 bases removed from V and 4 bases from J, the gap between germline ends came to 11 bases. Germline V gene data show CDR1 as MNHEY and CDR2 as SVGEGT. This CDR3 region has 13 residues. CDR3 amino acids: CASSPEESYGYTF. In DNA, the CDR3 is TGTGCCAGCAGTCCGGAGGAATCCTATGGCTACACCTTC.

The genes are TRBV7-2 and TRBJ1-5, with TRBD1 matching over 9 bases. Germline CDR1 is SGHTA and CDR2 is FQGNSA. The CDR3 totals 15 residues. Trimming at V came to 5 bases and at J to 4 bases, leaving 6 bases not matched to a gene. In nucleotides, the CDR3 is TGTGCCAGCAGCCCACAGGGGGCGTGGAATCAGCCCCAGCATTTT. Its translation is CASSPQGAWNQPQHF.